This T cell receptor (beta chain) is drawn from a study of blood T cell repertoires in COVID-19. Study-level background: Sites in the United States, Italy and Spain provided acute and convalescent COVID-19 samples.

Seattle's enrolled individuals joined amid active infection and were then monitored longitudinally. CDR1 and CDR2 from the germline V gene are SGHNT and YYREEE (reference sequence). The CDR3 extends over 14 amino acids. V gave up 3 bases and J gave up 6 bases, with 12 bases separating them. Study processing details: Estimation of nucleated cell counts was performed using reference gene primer amplification. The method was immunoSEQ multiplex PCR; TCRdb's version includes in-frame clones alone and lacks a portion of them. D and trimming were read from the DNA, whereas the V and J calls and clone size are those reported in that table. Of 150,000 to 200,000 clones listed, roughly nine tenths were seen once; the top ten hold roughly 11%.

Material for sequencing was peripheral blood. The V gene is TRBV5-4, the J gene TRBJ1-4; D not resolved. The clonotype comes from an older woman with COVID-19, enrolled during active disease. The CDR3 sequence is CASSSEIRDEKLFF. The CDR3 DNA reads TGTGCCAGCAGCTCTGAAATCCGGGATGAAAAACTGTTTTTT.